This T cell receptor beta chain was profiled in a study of cytomegalovirus exposure and HLA in healthy donors. Germline assignment: CDR1 MNHEY and CDR2 SVGAGI. V was shortened by 4 bases and J by 2 bases, with 13 bases between the two germline ends. The CDR3 length is 15 residues. Primers for the PCR totalled 60 Vbeta and 13 Jbeta. The method was immunoSEQ multiplex PCR; TCRdb's version includes in-frame clones alone and lacks a portion of them. The sample lists some 200,000 clones, about 77% occurring once. The chain joins TRBV6-5 to TRBJ2-3; D perhaps matches TRBD2 (6 bases). The receptor comes from a woman aged 30 to 39 in good health and CMV-seronegative. Sample: PBMCs. Here the CDR3 reads CASSSQRAPTDTQYF. The CDR3 nucleotides read TGTGCCAGCAGTTCCCAGCGGGCGCCCACAGATACGCAGTATTTT.